This T cell receptor (beta chain) was sequenced during a study of T cells expressing NK-cell markers. Looked up from germline, CDR1 is SGHRS and CDR2 is YFSETQ. This CDR3 is 13 amino acids long. TCRdb reprocessed the 5' RACE reads and keeps a single row for each CDR3 protein, giving no DNA. The listing contains around 260,000 distinct CDR3 sequences. Turning to this clonotype: Antigen specificity is unknown.

Study-wide results and limits: What remained unclear was the HCMV specificity of expanded NKG2C+ T cell clones. Once again these clonotypes came out on top in the CD3+CD56-NKG2C+ fraction of a few donors.

The sample consisted of blood T cells: a sorted CD56 or NKG2C T cell subset, CD4+ or CD8+ T cells, or bulk PBMC T cells (not recorded which). This TCR was sampled from a woman between 18 and 70 years old in good health. The chain joins TRBV5-1 to TRBJ1-4. CDR3 sequence: CASRGATNEKLFF.